This T cell receptor beta chain came from a study of T cells expressing NK-cell markers. The CDR3 covers 14 residues. Findings of the study overall: Similarly, these clonotypes led the CD3+CD56-NKG2C+ fraction as well in a few donors.

On this clonotype: As yet, its antigen is unknown.

A 5'RACE template switching approach incorporating UMIs was used to make TCR beta cDNA. TCRdb reprocessed the 5' RACE reads, with one entry per CDR3 protein and no DNA. This table lists around 470,000 distinct CDR3 sequences. Material: blood T cells: a sorted CD56 or NKG2C T cell subset, CD4+ or CD8+ T cells, or bulk PBMC T cells (not recorded which). The chain couples TRBV12-3 or TRBV12-4 to TRBJ1-2. The clonotype comes from a woman aged 45-65 years in good health. The CDR3 is CASSFPDPNYGYTF.